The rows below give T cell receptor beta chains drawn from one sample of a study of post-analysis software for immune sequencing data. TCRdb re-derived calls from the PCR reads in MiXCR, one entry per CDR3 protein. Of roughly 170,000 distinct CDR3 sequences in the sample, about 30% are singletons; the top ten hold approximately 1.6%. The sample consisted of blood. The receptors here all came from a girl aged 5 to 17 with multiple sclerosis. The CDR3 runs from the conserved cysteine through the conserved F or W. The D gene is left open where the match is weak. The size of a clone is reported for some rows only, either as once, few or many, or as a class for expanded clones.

CSARDPEADEETQYF	TGCAGTGCTAGAGATCCGGAAGCGGACGAAGAGACCCAGTACTTC	TRBV20-1	few	.	TRBJ2-5
CASRLEGVTETQYF	TGTGCCAGCAGGTTGGAGGGGGTAACGGAGACCCAGTACTTC	TRBV28	.	.	TRBJ2-5
CASSQLRVGGAEAFF	TGCGCCAGCAGCCAGTTAAGGGTCGGGGGCGCTGAAGCTTTCTTT	TRBV4-1	.	.	TRBJ1-1
CASSRRLAGGPSSYNEQFF	TGTGCCAGCAGCCGCCGACTAGCGGGAGGCCCTAGCTCCTACAATGAGCAGTTCTTC	TRBV12-3/TRBV12-4	few	TRBD2	TRBJ2-1
CASSSRVLAGGNTGELFF	TGTGCCAGCAGCTCGCGGGTACTAGCGGGGGGGAACACCGGGGAGCTGTTTTTT	TRBV7-8	.	TRBD2	TRBJ2-2
CSARSSLFYYNEQFF	TGCAGTGCTAGATCCTCCCTCTTCTACTACAATGAGCAGTTCTTC	TRBV20-1	.	.	TRBJ2-1
CASTPRAGEETQYF	TGTGCCAGCACCCCTCGGGCGGGAGAAGAGACCCAGTACTTC	TRBV11-2	few	TRBD2	TRBJ2-5
CASSSSQTNEKRFF	TGTGCCAGCAGCTCGTCACAAACTAATGAAAAACGGTTTTTT	TRBV7-2	few	.	TRBJ1-4
CASNPGKHEQYF	TGTGCCAGCAATCCAGGGAAACACGAGCAGTACTTC	TRBV28	many	.	TRBJ2-7
CASSQDLTPYNEQFF	TGTGCCAGCAGCCAAGATCTGACACCCTACAATGAGCAGTTCTTC	TRBV3-1	.	.	TRBJ2-1
CASSPNQFTDTQYF	TGCGCCAGCAGCCCAAACCAGTTCACAGATACGCAGTATTTT	TRBV4-1	.	.	TRBJ2-3
CASRLKIEATNQPQHF	TGTGCCAGCCGGCTCAAAATCGAGGCTACAAATCAGCCCCAGCATTTT	TRBV6-2/TRBV6-3	few	.	TRBJ1-5
CASSLGAGMNTEAFF	TGCGCCAGCAGCTTGGGTGCAGGAATGAACACTGAAGCTTTCTTT	TRBV5-1	.	.	TRBJ1-1
CSARDPRLSGTDTQYF	TGCAGTGCTAGAGATCCCAGACTAAGCGGGACAGATACGCAGTATTTT	TRBV20-1	.	.	TRBJ2-3
CASRDDRGSTKAFF	TGCGCCAGCCGCGACGACAGGGGGTCAACTAAAGCTTTCTTT	TRBV10-2	.	TRBD1	TRBJ1-1
CASSSRNRSPLHF	TGTGCCAGCAGCTCGAGGAATCGTTCACCCCTCCACTTT	TRBV7-2	.	.	TRBJ1-6
CASSLAPGGANVLTF	TGCGCCAGCAGCTTGGCCCCGGGCGGGGCCAACGTCCTGACTTTC	TRBV5-1	many	.	TRBJ2-6
CAAQEVPSYTF	TGTGCCGCTCAGGAGGTTCCGAGCTACACCTTC	TRBV6-6	few	.	TRBJ1-2
CASSLGTGAPEQFF	TGTGCCAGCAGCCTCGGGACAGGGGCGCCCGAGCAGTTCTTC	TRBV12-3/TRBV12-4	.	TRBD1	TRBJ2-1
CASSSASYNEQFF	TGTGCCAGCTCGAGCGCCTCCTACAATGAGCAGTTCTTC	TRBV6-5	many	.	TRBJ2-1
CSFSRNSYNEQFF	TGCAGTTTCTCGCGGAACTCCTACAATGAGCAGTTCTTC	TRBV20-1	.	.	TRBJ2-1
CASRATGGDEQYF	TGTGCCAGCAGGGCCACAGGGGGCGACGAGCAGTACTTC	TRBV2	many	TRBD1	TRBJ2-7
CASSQTWTDTQYF	TGCGCCAGCAGCCAGACATGGACAGATACGCAGTATTTT	TRBV5-1	.	.	TRBJ2-3
CASSLDGPDRTEQFF	TGCGCCAGCAGCTTGGATGGACCAGATCGGACTGAGCAGTTCTTC	TRBV5-1	many	.	TRBJ2-1
CATERTSGDADTQYF	TGTGCCACCGAACGGACCTCGGGAGACGCAGATACGCAGTATTTT	TRBV10-3	many	.	TRBJ2-3
CASSYLERNTQYF	TGTGCCAGCAGTTATCTTGAGCGGAATACGCAGTATTTT	TRBV27	many	.	TRBJ2-3
CASSLAGRTNNEQFF	TGTGCCAGCAGCTTGGCCGGCAGGACTAACAATGAGCAGTTCTTC	TRBV5-6	many	.	TRBJ2-1
CASSFARTGTGDTQYF	TGTGCCAGCAGTTTCGCAAGGACAGGGACAGGAGATACGCAGTATTTT	TRBV12-3/TRBV12-4	.	TRBD1	TRBJ2-3
CASSDGGGGNEQFF	TGTGCCAGCAGTGATGGGGGAGGGGGCAATGAGCAGTTCTTC	TRBV6-4	many	.	TRBJ2-1
CASSLGYRDYEQYF	TGTGCCAGCAGCTTAGGGTACAGGGACTACGAGCAGTACTTC	TRBV7-9	.	.	TRBJ2-7
CASSLLAGGPVSEQFF	TGTGCCAGCAGCTTACTAGCGGGAGGGCCTGTCAGTGAGCAGTTCTTC	TRBV7-9	many	TRBD2	TRBJ2-1
CSASDLPAGGPNEQYF	TGCAGTGCTTCCGATCTTCCAGCGGGAGGGCCAAATGAGCAGTACTTC	TRBV20-1	.	TRBD2	TRBJ2-5
CSAGDRGKEKLFF	TGCAGTGCTGGGGACAGGGGGAAGGAAAAACTGTTTTTT	TRBV20-1	.	TRBD1	TRBJ1-4
CAISDRGDSNEQFF	TGTGCCATCAGTGATAGGGGAGACAGCAATGAGCAGTTCTTC	TRBV10-3	.	.	TRBJ2-1
CASSSGGKFAGELFF	TGTGCCAGCAGCTCTGGGGGGAAATTTGCCGGGGAGCTGTTTTTT	TRBV7-9	.	.	TRBJ2-2
CASRKPGLSLENEQYF	TGTGCCAGCAGGAAACCGGGACTTTCGTTAGAGAATGAGCAGTACTTC	TRBV12-3/TRBV12-4	.	.	TRBJ2-7
CSVAGTSPFGELFF	TGCAGCGTGGCCGGGACTAGTCCCTTCGGGGAGCTGTTTTTT	TRBV29-1	.	TRBD2	TRBJ2-2
CASSRDSLTGTNYGYTF	TGTGCCAGCAGCCGCGACAGCCTCACCGGGACTAACTATGGCTACACCTTC	TRBV6-1	many	.	TRBJ1-2
CASSFGYPTARYF	TGTGCCAGCAGTTTCGGGTACCCTACGGCGAGGTACTTC	TRBV12-3/TRBV12-4	many	.	TRBJ2-7
CATSPGWGVYTF	TGTGCCACCAGTCCCGGATGGGGTGTTTACACCTTC	TRBV24-1	.	.	TRBJ1-2